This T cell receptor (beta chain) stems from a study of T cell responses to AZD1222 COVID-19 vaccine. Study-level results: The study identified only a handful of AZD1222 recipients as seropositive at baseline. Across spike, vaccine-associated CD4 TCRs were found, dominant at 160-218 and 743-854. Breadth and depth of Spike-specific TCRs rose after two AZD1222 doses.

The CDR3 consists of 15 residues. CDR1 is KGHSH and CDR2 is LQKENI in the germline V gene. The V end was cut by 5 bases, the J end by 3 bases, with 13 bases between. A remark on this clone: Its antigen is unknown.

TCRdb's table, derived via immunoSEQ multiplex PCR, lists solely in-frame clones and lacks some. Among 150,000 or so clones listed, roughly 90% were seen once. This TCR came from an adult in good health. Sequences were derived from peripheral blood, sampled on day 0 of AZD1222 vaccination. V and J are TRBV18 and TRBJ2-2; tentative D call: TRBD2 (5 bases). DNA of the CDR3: TGTGCCAGCTCAGACGGAGGAAGAGACACCGGGGAGCTGTTTTTT. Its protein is CASSDGGRDTGELFF.